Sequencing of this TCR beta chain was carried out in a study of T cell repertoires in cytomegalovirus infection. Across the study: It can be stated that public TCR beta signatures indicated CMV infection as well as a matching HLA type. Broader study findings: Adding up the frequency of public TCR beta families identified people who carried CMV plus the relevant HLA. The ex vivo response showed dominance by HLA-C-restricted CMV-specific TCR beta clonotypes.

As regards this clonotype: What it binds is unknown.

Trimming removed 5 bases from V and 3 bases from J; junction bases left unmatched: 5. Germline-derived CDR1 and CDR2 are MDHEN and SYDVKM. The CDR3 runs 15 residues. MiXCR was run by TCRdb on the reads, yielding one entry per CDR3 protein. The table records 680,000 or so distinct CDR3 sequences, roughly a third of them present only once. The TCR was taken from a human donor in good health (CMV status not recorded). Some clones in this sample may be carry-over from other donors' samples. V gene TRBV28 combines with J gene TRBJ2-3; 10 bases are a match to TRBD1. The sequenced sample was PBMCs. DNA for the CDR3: TGTGCCAGCAGTACATCGGGACAGGGGACAGATACGCAGTATTTT. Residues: CASSTSGQGTDTQYF.